One and the same sample provided the 31 T cell receptor beta chains below, sequenced in a study of lymphopenia after photon versus proton radiotherapy. The method was immunoSEQ multiplex PCR; TCRdb's version includes in-frame clones alone and lacks a portion of them. This table holds around 31,000 clones, 89% found once. The source was peripheral blood, collected from a patient treated with proton-based radiotherapy. All receptors come from a woman between 70 and 85 years old with pancreatic cancer. Some clones in this sample may be carry-over from other donors' samples.

V usage is TRBV10-1 and J usage is TRBJ2-3; D is undetermined. V lost 1 base and J 4 bases, leaving 3 bases between the germline ends. Germline lookup yields CDR1 WNHNN and CDR2 SYGVQD (reference sequence). The CDR3 totals 12 residues. This chain's CDR3 is CASSEWADTQYF. As DNA, the CDR3 is TGCGCCAGCAGTGAGTGGGCAGATACGCAGTATTTT.

This chain uses TRBV6-4 with TRBJ2-3, with 7 bases identical to TRBD2. Germline CDR1 reads MRHNA; CDR2 reads SNTAGT. The CDR3 is made up of 14 amino acids. Trimming cost V 3 bases and J 11 bases; bases outside gene matches: 11. The chain's CDR3 is CASSEMRGSGWQYF. CDR3 in DNA: TGTGCCAGCAGTGAGATGCGCGGGAGTGGTTGGCAGTATTTT.

The chain carries TRBV27 and TRBJ2-5, with 11 bases identical to TRBD2. V trimming: 7 bases; J trimming: 4 bases; junction bases outside the gene matches: 11. The CDR3 is 16 residues long. The germline V gene has CDR1 MNHEY and CDR2 SMNVEV (reference sequence). Here the CDR3 reads CASTFSGRGRVETQYF. The CDR3, as DNA: TGTGCCAGCACGTTTAGCGGGAGGGGAAGAGTAGAGACCCAGTACTTC.

The chain recombines TRBV7-2 with TRBJ1-3; D gene uncertain. This CDR3 comprises 17 residues. V shed 1 base and J shed 0 bases, with 13 bases lying between them. Germline V gene data show CDR1 as SGHTA and CDR2 as FQGNSA. The CDR3 nucleotides are TGTGCCAGCAGCTTAGTCGCAGGTACAAGCTCTGGAAACACCATATATTTT. This translates into CASSLVAGTSSGNTIYF.

The V and J genes are TRBV19 and TRBJ2-3, with 11 positions matching TRBD2. The CDR3 runs 21 residues. Germline V CDR1 and CDR2: LNHDA, SQIVND (reference sequence). V lost 4 bases and J lost 0; bases outside the gene matches: 18. The CDR3 loop is CASSTPLGLAERVRSTDTQYF. The CDR3 DNA sequence: TGTGCCAGTAGTACCCCCTTGGGACTAGCGGAACGAGTCAGGAGCACAGATACGCAGTATTTT. The full variable domain, in which reference TRBV19 and TRBJ2-3 provide the parts outside the CDR3, is DGGITQSPKYLFRKEGQNVTLSCEQNLNHDAMYWYRQDPGQGLRLIYYSQIVNDFQKGDIAEGYSVSREKKESFPLTVTSAQKNPTAFYLCASSTPLGLAERVRSTDTQYFGPGTRLTVL.

The count of this clone is one. J is TRBJ2-7 and V is TRBV7-8; D is tentatively TRBD1 or TRBD2 (6 bases each). The CDR3 loop spans 15 amino acids. The V gene's germline CDR1 is SGHVS and CDR2 FQNEAQ. V lost 4 bases to trimming and J lost 2 bases, with 15 bases between them. CDR3 residues: CASSYPPGGTYEQYF. As DNA, the CDR3 is TGTGCCAGCAGCTATCCCCCCGGGGGCACCTACGAGCAGTACTTC.

This chain uses TRBV27 with TRBJ1-6, with 9 nucleotides matching TRBD1. Germline values: CDR1 MNHEY, CDR2 SMNVEV (reference sequence). V dropped 8 bases and J dropped 7; count of bases not matched to a gene: 3. The CDR3 covers 13 residues. The CDR3 coding sequence is TGTGCCAGCCGGGACAGGGAGAATTCACCCCTCCACTTT. Translation gives CASRDRENSPLHF.

The genes are TRBV15 and TRBJ1-4; D is ambiguous. The germline CDR1 and CDR2 sequences are LNHNV and YYDKDF (reference sequence). V was shortened by 5 bases and J by 4 bases, with 14 bases between the two germline ends. This CDR3 region has 15 residues. The CDR3: CATSPTRRGNEKLFF. CDR3 nucleotides: TGTGCCACCAGCCCCACAAGACGTGGTAATGAAAAACTGTTTTTT.

The CDR3 reads CAWSVQGGWNIQYF. The CDR3 bases are TGTGCCTGGAGTGTACAAGGGGGGTGGAACATTCAGTACTTC. The chain carries TRBV30 and TRBJ2-4, with D perhaps matching TRBD1 or TRBD2 (6 bases each). The V end lost 0 bases, the J end lost 7 bases, and 13 bases lay between the germline ends. The CDR3 extends over 14 amino acids. Germline CDR1 is GTSNPN and CDR2 is SVGIG (reference sequence).

The rearrangement uses TRBV5-4 and TRBJ1-1; unclear D gene. Germline V gene data show CDR1 as SGHNT and CDR2 as YYREEE (reference sequence). The ends were cut back, 5 bases at V and 0 bases at J, with 11 bases in the middle. The CDR3 extends over 14 amino acids. The CDR3 spells CASRVTPVNTEAFF. CDR3 sequence (DNA): TGTGCCAGCAGAGTGACACCCGTGAACACTGAAGCTTTCTTT.

The V call is TRBV10-3, the J call TRBJ2-2, with 14 bases lining up with TRBD2. The CDR3 covers 17 residues. V trimming: 2 bases; J trimming: 7 bases; junction bases outside the gene matches: 6. The germline CDR1 and CDR2 sequences are ENHRY and SYGVKD. This CDR3 reads CAISEPGTSGSVGELFF. In DNA, the CDR3 is TGTGCCATCAGTGAGCCTGGGACTAGCGGGAGTGTCGGGGAGCTGTTTTTT.

The chain carries TRBV6-1 and TRBJ2-7, with TRBD1 matching over 7 bases. The length of the CDR3 is 12 residues. CDR1 and CDR2 (germline): MNHNS, SASEGT. The V and J ends lost 8 bases and 6 bases, in that order; junction bases with no gene match: 7. The CDR3 nucleotides are TGTGCCAGCCGGGACAGAGGGACCGAGCAGTACTTC. Translated, it gives CASRDRGTEQYF.

The chain's CDR3 is CASSASGTSGRSEQFF. The CDR3 DNA sequence: TGTGCCAGCAGTGCCTCCGGGACTAGCGGGAGATCTGAGCAGTTCTTC. The genes are TRBV6-6 and TRBJ2-1; 14 bases are a match to TRBD2. This CDR3 region has 16 residues. Germline V gene data show CDR1 as MNHNY and CDR2 as SVGAGI (reference sequence). V was clipped by 5 bases and J by 9 bases; unmatched bases: 9.

This chain links TRBV7-2 with TRBJ2-7; unclear D gene. The ends were cut back, 1 base at V and 0 bases at J, with 10 bases in the middle. The CDR3 is made up of 15 amino acids. CDR1 SGHTA and CDR2 FQGNSA come from the germline V gene. DNA for the CDR3: TGTGCCAGCAGCTTAGGTCCTACCAGCTCCTACGAGCAGTACTTC. As protein: CASSLGPTSSYEQYF.

This clone was counted a single time. This chain links TRBV4-3 with TRBJ1-5; the D is unclear. Germline V CDR1 and CDR2: LGHNA, YSLEER. Between the trimmed V and J ends, which lost 0 bases and 4 bases, there was a span of 4 bases. The CDR3 spans 13 residues. The CDR3 DNA is TGCGCCAGCAGCCAAGATGGGAATCAGCCCCAGCATTTT. Its protein product is CASSQDGNQPQHF.

This clone was recorded once. The chain has TRBV10-3 and TRBJ2-3, with 13 nucleotides matching TRBD2. This CDR3 is built from 16 residues. V lost 2 bases, J lost 3 bases, and 2 bases stayed unmatched. The germline V gene has CDR1 ENHRY and CDR2 SYGVKD. The CDR3 DNA reads as TGTGCCATCAGTGAGGGACTAGCGGGAGCAACAGATACGCAGTATTTT. It encodes CAISEGLAGATDTQYF.

The genes are TRBV10-1 and TRBJ2-7, with 8 positions matching TRBD2. Trimming took 5 bases from V and 6 from J; bases not matched to a gene: 6. The V gene's germline CDR1 is WNHNN and CDR2 SYGVQD (reference sequence). CDR3 size: 13 residues. This CDR3 is CASSSSGMREQYF. The CDR3 DNA sequence: TGCGCCAGCAGTAGTAGCGGGATGCGCGAGCAGTACTTC.

This clone was seen a single time. The gene calls are TRBV7-2 and TRBJ2-5; TRBD1 aligns across 7 bases. The CDR3 has 16 amino acids. Trimming removed 5 bases from V and 5 bases from J; junction bases left unmatched: 14. From germline, CDR1 is SGHTA and CDR2 FQGNSA. The DNA of the CDR3 is TGTGCCAGCAGCCACCGGACAGGAAGGATCGGGGAGACCCAGTACTTC. Translated, it gives CASSHRTGRIGETQYF.

V usage is TRBV30 and J usage is TRBJ1-1; D is unclear. The V gene's germline CDR1 is GTSNPN and CDR2 SVGIG (reference sequence). Trimming took off 4 bases at V and 1 base at J, with 10 bases between the two ends. The CDR3 has 13 residues. The CDR3 DNA reads TGTGCCTGGAATCCAGGACCGAACACTGAAGCTTTCTTT. This translates into CAWNPGPNTEAFF.

The chain links TRBV29-1 to TRBJ1-1, with D unresolved. The CDR3 runs to 10 residues. Trimming stripped 7 bases from V and 3 bases from J, with 6 bases between. Germline V CDR1 and CDR2: SQVTM, ANQGSEA. The CDR3 DNA is TGCAGCGGTAGCGACACTGAAGCTTTCTTT. Translation: CSGSDTEAFF.

V usage is TRBV11-2 and J usage is TRBJ1-2; 8 nucleotides agree with TRBD1. V gave up 5 bases and J gave up 2 bases; unmatched junction bases: 4. Germline CDR1 is SGHAT and CDR2 is FQNNGV. This CDR3 contains 14 residues. CDR3 region: CASSRDRGNYGYTF. Written as DNA, the CDR3 is TGTGCCAGCAGCCGCGACAGGGGCAACTATGGCTACACCTTC. Full variable domain (remainder filled in from reference TRBV11-2 and TRBJ1-2): EAGVAQSPRYKIIEKRQSVAFWCNPISGHATLYWYQQILGQGPKLLIQFQNNGVVDDSQLPKDRFSAERLKGVDSTLKIQPAKLEDSAVYLCASSRDRGNYGYTFGSGTRLTVV.

This chain joins TRBV9 and TRBJ2-2, with TRBD2 matching 9 bases. The CDR3 sequence is 15 residues long. CDR1 is SGDLS and CDR2 is YYNGEE in the germline V gene. The ends lost 0 bases at V and 6 bases at J; junction bases unmatched: 3. The CDR3 DNA reads as TGTGCCAGCAGCGTAGTGGCTAGCGGGGCCGGGGAGCTGTTTTTT. This sequence encodes CASSVVASGAGELFF.

The chain recombines TRBV30 with TRBJ1-3; D gene unclear. The CDR3 runs 13 residues. Trimming cost V 7 bases and J 0 bases, with 10 bases left between them. From germline, CDR1 is GTSNPN and CDR2 SVGIG (reference sequence). CDR3 sequence: CASERDSGNTIYF. In DNA, the CDR3 is TGTGCCTCCGAGCGTGACTCTGGAAACACCATATATTTT.

This chain joins TRBV27 and TRBJ2-1; 8 bases agree with TRBD1. The V and J ends lost 5 bases and 7 bases, in that order; junction bases with no gene match: 10. The CDR3 length is 15 residues. CDR1 MNHEY and CDR2 SMNVEV come from the germline V gene (reference sequence). The CDR3 loop reads CASSPPDRAFNEQFF. The DNA of the CDR3 is TGTGCCAGCAGTCCGCCGGACAGGGCATTTAATGAGCAGTTCTTC.

The gene calls are TRBV5-1 and TRBJ2-1; a weak D match, TRBD1 (6 bases). CDR1 SGHRS and CDR2 YFSETQ come from the germline V gene. This CDR3 spans 13 amino acids. V lost 7 bases to trimming and J lost 6 bases, with 14 bases between them. The CDR3: CASGTTGSNEQFF. The CDR3 DNA reads TGCGCCAGCGGAACCACAGGGTCCAATGAGCAGTTCTTC. The variable domain in full, with the rest retrieved from reference TRBV5-1 and TRBJ2-1, is KAGVTQTPRYLIKTRGQQVTLSCSPISGHRSVSWYQQTPGQGLQFLFEYFSETQRNKGNFPGRFSGRQFSNSRSEMNVSTLELGDSALYLCASGTTGSNEQFFGPGTRLTVL.

CDR3 loop: CASSFVAGGPDTQYF. In DNA form, the CDR3 reads TGCGCCAGCAGCTTCGTTGCGGGAGGGCCAGATACGCAGTATTTT. J is TRBJ2-3 and V is TRBV5-1, with 9 bases that match TRBD2. V lost 2 bases and J lost 4; bases outside the gene matches: 5. Per the germline V gene, CDR1 is SGHRS and CDR2 is YFSETQ. The CDR3 sequence is 15 residues long. The variable domain in full, with the rest retrieved from reference TRBV5-1 and TRBJ2-3, is KAGVTQTPRYLIKTRGQQVTLSCSPISGHRSVSWYQQTPGQGLQFLFEYFSETQRNKGNFPGRFSGRQFSNSRSEMNVSTLELGDSALYLCASSFVAGGPDTQYFGPGTRLTVL.

V gene TRBV28 combines with J gene TRBJ1-6, with unresolved D. With 3 bases removed from V and 1 base from J, the gap between germline ends came to 10 bases. Germline loops: CDR1 MDHEN, CDR2 SYDVKM. The CDR3 spans 16 residues. Here the CDR3 DNA reads TGTGCCAGCAGTTTTAACACTCCGTCCTATAATTCACCCCTCCACTTT. Residues: CASSFNTPSYNSPLHF.

V is TRBV9 and J is TRBJ2-3; 14 bases fit TRBD2. The CDR3 consists of 15 residues. Trimming took 3 bases from V and 6 from J; bases not matched to a gene: 3. The germline gives CDR1 SGDLS, CDR2 YYNGEE. The CDR3 region is CASSGGLAGVDTQYF. CDR3 nucleotides: TGTGCCAGCAGCGGGGGACTAGCGGGGGTGGATACGCAGTATTTT. Drawing the rest from reference TRBV9 and TRBJ2-3, the complete variable domain is DSGVTQTPKHLITATGQRVTLRCSPRSGDLSVYWYQQSLDQGLQFLIQYYNGEERAKGNILERFSAQQFPDLHSELNLSSLELGDSALYFCASSGGLAGVDTQYFGPGTRLTVL.

The genes are TRBV7-8 and TRBJ2-7; 12 bases align to TRBD2. This CDR3 spans 16 amino acids. V trimming: 3 bases; J trimming: 4 bases; junction bases outside the gene matches: 7. Germline lookup yields CDR1 SGHVS and CDR2 FQNEAQ. CDR3 residues: CASSFWTSGIYYEQYF. The CDR3 DNA reads as TGTGCCAGCAGCTTTTGGACTAGCGGGATTTATTACGAGCAGTACTTC.

This chain joins TRBV30 and TRBJ2-5; D gene ambiguous. The length of the CDR3 is 13 residues. Germline V CDR1 and CDR2: GTSNPN, SVGIG (reference sequence). V lost 0 bases, J lost 5 bases, and 10 bases lay in between. DNA for the CDR3: TGTGCCTGGAGTGTAGGCGTTCCCGAGACCCAGTACTTC. Its translation: CAWSVGVPETQYF.

This chain joins TRBV7-2 and TRBJ2-7; TRBD2 matches 11 bases. Trimming at V came to 5 bases and at J to 7 bases, leaving 10 bases not matched to a gene. The CDR3 consists of 15 residues. Germline V gives CDR1 SGHTA, CDR2 FQGNSA. As DNA, the CDR3 is TGTGCCAGCAGCGCCACTAGCGGGAGTTCGTGGGAGCAGTACTTC. It is translated as CASSATSGSSWEQYF.